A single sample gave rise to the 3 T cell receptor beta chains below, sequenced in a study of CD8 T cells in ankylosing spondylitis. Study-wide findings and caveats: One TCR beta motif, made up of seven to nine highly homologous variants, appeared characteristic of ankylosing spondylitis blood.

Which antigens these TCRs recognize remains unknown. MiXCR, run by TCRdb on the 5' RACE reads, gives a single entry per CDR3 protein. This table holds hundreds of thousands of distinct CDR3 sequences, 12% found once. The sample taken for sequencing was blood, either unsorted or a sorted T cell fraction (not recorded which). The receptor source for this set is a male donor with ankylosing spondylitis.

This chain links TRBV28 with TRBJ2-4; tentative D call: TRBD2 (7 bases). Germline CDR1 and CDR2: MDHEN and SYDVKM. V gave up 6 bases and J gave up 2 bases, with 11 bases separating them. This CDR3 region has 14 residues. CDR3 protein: CASSWGGTKNIQYF. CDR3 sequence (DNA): TGTGCCAGCAGCTGGGGGGGCACCAAAAACATTCAGTACTTC.

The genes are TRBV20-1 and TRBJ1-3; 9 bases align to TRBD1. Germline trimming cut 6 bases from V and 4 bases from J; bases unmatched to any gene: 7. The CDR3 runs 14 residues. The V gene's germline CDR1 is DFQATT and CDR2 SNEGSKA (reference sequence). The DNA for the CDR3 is TGCAGTGCCTTACAGGGGGCTTCCGGAAACACCATATATTTT. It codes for CSALQGASGNTIYF.

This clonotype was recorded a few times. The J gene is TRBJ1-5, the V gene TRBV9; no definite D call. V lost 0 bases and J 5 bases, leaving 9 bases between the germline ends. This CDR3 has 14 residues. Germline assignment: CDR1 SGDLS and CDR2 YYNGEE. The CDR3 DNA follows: TGTGCCAGCAGCGTAGGTGCAGCCTATCAGCCCCAGCATTTT. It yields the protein CASSVGAAYQPQHF.